Presented here are 2 T cell receptor beta chains from one specimen sequenced in a study of cytomegalovirus exposure and HLA in healthy donors. Use of 60 Vbeta and 13 Jbeta primers characterized the PCR. Repertoires were generated with immunoSEQ multiplex PCR, while TCRdb's copy carries only in-frame clones and drops some. The sample has some 150,000 clones; 76% are singletons. Sequenced sample: PBMCs. Receptors originate from a female donor in good health and CMV-seropositive.

This clone was observed a handful of times. The V and J genes are TRBV19 and TRBJ2-2; D is unresolved. The CDR3 extends over 14 amino acids. The V gene lost 1 base and the J gene lost 4 bases, with 7 bases spanning the gap. Germline CDR1 reads LNHDA; CDR2 reads SQIVND (reference sequence). For the CDR3, the DNA is TGTGCCAGTAGTATAGGGTCGGGCACCGGGGAGCTGTTTTTT. Amino acids: CASSIGSGTGELFF.

This rearrangement joins TRBV19 to TRBJ1-2; D uncertain. CDR1 LNHDA and CDR2 SQIVND come from the germline V gene (reference sequence). V gave up 3 bases and J gave up 6 bases, with 14 bases separating them. The CDR3 length is 14 residues. CDR3 protein: CASSMTPDMNGYTF. The CDR3 bases are TGTGCCAGTAGTATGACGCCCGACATGAATGGCTACACCTTC.